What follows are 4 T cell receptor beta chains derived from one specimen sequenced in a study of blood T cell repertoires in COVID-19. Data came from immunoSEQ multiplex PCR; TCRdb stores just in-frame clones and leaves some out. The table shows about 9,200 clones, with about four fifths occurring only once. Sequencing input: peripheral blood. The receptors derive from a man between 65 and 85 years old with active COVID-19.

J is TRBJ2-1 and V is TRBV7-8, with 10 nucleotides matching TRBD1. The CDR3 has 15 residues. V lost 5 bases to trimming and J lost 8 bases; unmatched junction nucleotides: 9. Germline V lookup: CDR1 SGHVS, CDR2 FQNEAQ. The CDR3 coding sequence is TGTGCCAGCAGCCCAGGACAGGGGGAGTCCGATGAGCAGTTCTTC. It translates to CASSPGQGESDEQFF.

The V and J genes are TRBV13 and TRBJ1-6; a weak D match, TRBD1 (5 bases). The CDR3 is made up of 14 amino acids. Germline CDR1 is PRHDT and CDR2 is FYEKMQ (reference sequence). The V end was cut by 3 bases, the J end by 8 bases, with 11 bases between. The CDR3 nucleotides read TGTGCCAGCAGCTTCCCAGGGCCGGATTCACCCCTCCACTTT. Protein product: CASSFPGPDSPLHF.

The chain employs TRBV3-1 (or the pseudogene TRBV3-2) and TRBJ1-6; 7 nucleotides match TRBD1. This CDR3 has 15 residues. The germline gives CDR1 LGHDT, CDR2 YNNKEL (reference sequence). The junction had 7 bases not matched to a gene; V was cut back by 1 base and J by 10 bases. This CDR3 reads CASSQGTGVRSPLHF. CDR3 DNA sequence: TGTGCCAGCAGCCAAGGGACAGGAGTACGGTCACCCCTCCACTTT.

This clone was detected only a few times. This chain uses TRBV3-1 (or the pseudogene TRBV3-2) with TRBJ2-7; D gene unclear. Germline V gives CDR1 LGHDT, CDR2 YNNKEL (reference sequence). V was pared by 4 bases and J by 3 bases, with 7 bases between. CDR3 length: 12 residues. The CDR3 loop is CASSLMSYEQYF. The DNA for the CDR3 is TGTGCCAGCAGCCTGATGAGCTACGAGCAGTACTTC.